These 28 T cell receptor beta chains were all obtained from the same sample, sequenced in a study of CD8 T cells in Susac syndrome. RNA in amounts of roughly 0.5 to 1 ug was reverse transcribed with random hexamers. TCRdb ran MiXCR on the immunoSEQ multiplex PCR reads and lists one entry per CDR3 protein. The sample comprises 150,000 to 200,000 distinct CDR3 sequences, just over 90% of which are singletons, and around 0.075% rests with the top ten. Sequencing was carried out using CD4+ T cells from PBMCs. Receptor source: a human donor in good health.

The chain recombines TRBV9 with TRBJ2-1, with D tentatively TRBD1 or TRBD2 (5 bases each). Germline CDR1 SGDLS, CDR2 YYNGEE. V lost 0 bases and J 2 bases, leaving 9 bases between the germline ends. The CDR3 spans 15 residues. The CDR3 loop reads CASSVDGATYNEQFF. In nucleotides, the CDR3 is TGTGCCAGCAGCGTAGACGGGGCCACCTACAATGAGCAGTTCTTC.

The chain carries TRBV3-1 and TRBJ2-7; 9 bases line up with TRBD1. In germline, CDR1 is LGHDT, CDR2 YNNKEL (reference sequence). V lost 4 bases to trimming and J lost 4 bases; unmatched junction nucleotides: 8. The CDR3 runs 15 residues. CDR3 sequence reads: CASSRPGQGQYEQYF. In DNA, the CDR3 is TGTGCCAGCAGCCGCCCGGGACAGGGACAGTACGAGCAGTACTTC.

The chain joins TRBV7-6 to TRBJ2-5, with a possible D match to TRBD1 (6 bases). Trimming pared 4 bases from V and 2 bases from J, leaving 17 bases between. This CDR3 is built from 16 residues. The V gene's germline CDR1 is SGHVS and CDR2 FNYEAQ. Here the CDR3 reads CASSSTLGRGQETQYF. CDR3 sequence (DNA): TGTGCCAGCAGCTCGACGCTTGGCAGGGGACAAGAGACCCAGTACTTC.

V gene TRBV28 combines with J gene TRBJ1-5; D is unclear. The CDR3 has 14 residues. Germline V gives CDR1 MDHEN, CDR2 SYDVKM. The germline V and J ends were trimmed by 5 bases and 4 bases, with 12 bases remaining between them. CDR3 sequence: CASSPGRNNQPQHF. The CDR3 nucleotides are TGTGCCAGCAGTCCTGGACGGAATAATCAGCCCCAGCATTTT.

V and J are TRBV7-9 and TRBJ2-7, with 9 bases fitting TRBD1. J lost 2 bases, V lost 4 bases, and 6 bases had no gene match. The germline V gene encodes CDR1 SEHNR and CDR2 FQNEAQ (reference sequence). The CDR3 has 15 residues. CDR3 sequence: CASSSPDRGTYEQYF. The CDR3 DNA follows: TGTGCCAGCAGCTCCCCCGACAGGGGGACCTACGAGCAGTACTTC.

The rearrangement joins TRBV19 to TRBJ1-6; weak D call: TRBD1 (5 bases). CDR1 is LNHDA and CDR2 is SQIVND in the germline V gene (reference sequence). There are 14 residues in the CDR3. Trimming removed 10 bases from V and 3 bases from J, with 13 bases in between. In DNA form, the CDR3 reads TGTGCCACCTCGACAGAGTACTATAATTCACCCCTCCACTTT. Translating it yields CATSTEYYNSPLHF. Complete variable domain (other parts from reference TRBV19 and TRBJ1-6): DGGITQSPKYLFRKEGQNVTLSCEQNLNHDAMYWYRQDPGQGLRLIYYSQIVNDFQKGDIAEGYSVSREKKESFPLTVTSAQKNPTAFYLCATSTEYYNSPLHFGNGTRLTVT.

V and J are TRBV28 and TRBJ2-3; 8 bases match TRBD2. CDR1 is MDHEN, CDR2 SYDVKM, per germline. The CDR3 length is 19 residues. Germline trimming cut 5 bases from V and 3 bases from J; bases unmatched to any gene: 19. DNA of the CDR3: TGTGCCAGCAGTCCTATTCAAGCGGGAGCCCAGCGTGGGACAGATACGCAGTATTTT. Protein: CASSPIQAGAQRGTDTQYF.

The chain uses TRBV2 and TRBJ2-5; 11 positions agree with TRBD2. The CDR3 length is 12 residues. CDR1 is SNHLY and CDR2 is FYNNEI in the germline V gene. The V and J ends lost 8 bases and 4 bases, in that order; junction bases with no gene match: 0. The CDR3 here is CASGTSGETQYF. Here the CDR3 DNA reads TGTGCCAGCGGGACTAGCGGAGAGACCCAGTACTTC.

The chain has TRBV6-2 or TRBV6-3 and TRBJ1-6; 10 positions agree with TRBD1. The CDR3 spans 15 residues. Germline CDR1 and CDR2: MNHEY and SVGEGT. Losses at the gene ends were 4 bases for V and 10 bases for J; bases not matched to a gene: 7. CDR3 nucleotides: TGTGCCAGCAGTTCCGACAGGGGGCTGGGGTCACCCCTCCACTTT. Protein: CASSSDRGLGSPLHF.

The V gene is TRBV2, the J gene TRBJ2-3, with 7 bases that match TRBD2. This CDR3 contains 16 residues. In germline, CDR1 is SNHLY, CDR2 FYNNEI. Losses at the gene ends were 6 bases for V and 1 base for J; bases not matched to a gene: 10. This CDR3 reads CASRAHGGRGTDTQYF. In DNA form, the CDR3 reads TGTGCCAGCAGGGCACACGGTGGGAGGGGCACAGATACGCAGTATTTT.

The J gene is TRBJ2-7, the V gene TRBV9; a weak D match, TRBD1 (7 bases). The CDR3 extends over 16 amino acids. The V end lost 4 bases, the J end lost 3 bases, and 20 bases lay between the germline ends. CDR1 is SGDLS, CDR2 YYNGEE, per germline. The CDR3 here is CASSPPGDPGGYEQYF. CDR3 coding DNA: TGTGCCAGCAGCCCCCCGGGGGACCCAGGGGGCTACGAGCAGTACTTC.

The gene calls are TRBV29-1 and TRBJ1-1, with 7 bases matching TRBD1. V lost 8 bases, J lost 1 base, and 4 bases stayed unmatched. The CDR3 totals 12 residues. From germline, CDR1 is SQVTM and CDR2 ANQGSEA. CDR3 in amino acids: CSSGQTNTEAFF. CDR3 in DNA: TGCAGCTCGGGACAGACGAACACTGAAGCTTTCTTT.

The chain has TRBV7-6 and TRBJ1-3; D is undetermined. CDR3 length equals 16 residues. The V gene lost 2 bases and the J gene lost 1 base, with 12 bases spanning the gap. Germline assignment: CDR1 SGHVS and CDR2 FNYEAQ. The CDR3 spells CASSLTGLPSGNTIYF. The DNA for the CDR3 is TGTGCCAGCAGCTTAACTGGACTTCCATCTGGAAACACCATATATTTT.

The chain carries TRBV18 and TRBJ1-5; no clear D gene. The germline V and J ends were trimmed by 3 bases and 8 bases, with 14 bases remaining between them. This CDR3 spans 14 amino acids. The germline gives CDR1 KGHSH, CDR2 LQKENI. The CDR3 sequence: CASSPPPGWEPQHF. The CDR3 DNA follows: TGTGCCAGCTCACCCCCTCCGGGGTGGGAGCCCCAGCATTTT.

V is TRBV5-1 and J is TRBJ2-6; TRBD2 is a possible D gene (6 bases). Trimming pared 5 bases from V and 0 bases from J, leaving 18 bases between. Germline V gene data show CDR1 as SGHRS and CDR2 as YFSETQ. This CDR3 spans 18 amino acids. CDR3 loop: CASSYGTLPLSGANVLTF. The DNA for the CDR3 is TGCGCCAGCAGTTACGGGACTCTCCCCCTCTCTGGGGCCAACGTCCTGACTTTC.

CDR3 nucleotide sequence: TGTGCCAGCAGCCTCAGAGGACCATATAATTCACCCCTCCACTTT. Protein sequence: CASSLRGPYNSPLHF. The rearrangement joins TRBV14 to TRBJ1-6, with D unresolved. V was clipped by 4 bases and J by 4 bases, with 11 bases between them. The CDR3 loop spans 15 amino acids. Germline V gene data show CDR1 as SGHDN and CDR2 as FVKESK.

This clonotype was found once. This rearrangement joins TRBV29-1 to TRBJ1-1, with 7 bases fitting TRBD1. Germline V gene lookup returns CDR1 SQVTM and CDR2 ANQGSEA. With 4 bases clipped from V and 4 bases from J, the junction kept 6 bases outside the gene matches. The CDR3 totals 13 residues. CDR3 bases: TGCAGCGTTGGGACAGGTTTCTCCACTGAAGCTTTCTTT. Its translation is CSVGTGFSTEAFF.

This chain connects TRBV14 to TRBJ1-1; D is ambiguous. Trimming stripped 2 bases from V and 1 base from J, with 5 bases between. This CDR3 is 13 amino acids long. Germline CDR1 reads SGHDN; CDR2 reads FVKESK. CDR3 in amino acids: CASSQQPNTEAFF. CDR3 sequence (DNA): TGTGCCAGCAGCCAACAGCCGAACACTGAAGCTTTCTTT.

The rearrangement uses TRBV7-2 and TRBJ2-2; D gene ambiguous. Trimming left V 1 base short and J 5 bases short, with 8 bases between. Germline values: CDR1 SGHTA, CDR2 FQGNSA. The CDR3 covers 14 residues. CDR3 sequence reads: CASSLESLTGELFF. CDR3 coding DNA: TGTGCCAGCAGCTTAGAATCACTAACCGGGGAGCTGTTTTTT.

V is TRBV9 and J is TRBJ2-2; 8 bases agree with TRBD1. CDR3 length: 16 amino acids. Germline values: CDR1 SGDLS, CDR2 YYNGEE. The V segment lost 5 bases and the J segment 7 bases; nucleotides outside the gene matches: 13. The DNA for the CDR3 is TGTGCCAGCAGAGTCACGGACAGGGCCGGGGTCGGGGAGCTGTTTTTT. Protein: CASRVTDRAGVGELFF.

This clonotype was seen only once. The chain combines TRBV5-1 with TRBJ2-6, with D hard to call. The germline CDR1 and CDR2 sequences are SGHRS and YFSETQ. V lost 4 bases and J lost 4, with 12 bases in between. The CDR3 is 15 residues long. The CDR3 bases are TGCGCCAGCAGCACAACGGTGTCAGGGGCCAACGTCCTGACTTTC. Translation: CASSTTVSGANVLTF.

The V call is TRBV7-2, the J call TRBJ2-1; tentatively, D is TRBD1 (7 bases). Germline V CDR1 and CDR2: SGHTA, FQGNSA. Trimming stripped 2 bases from V and 6 bases from J, with 14 bases between. This CDR3 has 15 residues. The CDR3 nucleotides read TGTGCCAGCAGCTTATCTCGACAGGGAGGCAATGAGCAGTTCTTC. Protein sequence: CASSLSRQGGNEQFF. The whole variable domain, remainder taken from reference TRBV7-2 and TRBJ2-1, is GAGVSQSPSNKVTEKGKDVELRCDPISGHTALYWYRQSLGQGLEFLIYFQGNSAPDKSGLPSDRFSAERTGGSVSTLTIQRTQQEDSAVYLCASSLSRQGGNEQFFGPGTRLTVL.

V is TRBV2 and J is TRBJ1-1, with 8 nucleotides matching TRBD1. The germline V gene encodes CDR1 SNHLY and CDR2 FYNNEI. The CDR3 totals 13 residues. V shed 10 bases and J 4 bases; nucleotides not matched to a gene: 8. In nucleotides, the CDR3 is TGTGCCAACCCGACAGGACAGGGCACTGAAGCTTTCTTT. Translation gives CANPTGQGTEAFF.

The V gene is TRBV5-6, the J gene TRBJ2-7; no reliable D call. Deletions cut 3 bases from V and 5 bases from J, with 18 bases between. The CDR3 has 15 residues. Germline V gives CDR1 SGHDT, CDR2 YYEEEE. The CDR3, as DNA: TGTGCCAGCAGCTCGCCCTCCTTTGGAGTCGACGAGCAGTACTTC. Translation gives CASSSPSFGVDEQYF.

This clonotype was detected once. V usage is TRBV24-1 and J usage is TRBJ2-2; no definite D call. The germline V and J ends were trimmed by 3 bases and 1 base, with 8 bases remaining between them. CDR1 KGHDR and CDR2 SFDVKD come from the germline V gene. The CDR3 contains 15 residues. CDR3 region: CATSDETVNTGELFF. In nucleotides, the CDR3 is TGTGCCACCAGTGATGAAACAGTGAACACCGGGGAGCTGTTTTTT.

The chain employs TRBV29-1 and TRBJ2-5, with a tentative D call TRBD1 (5 bases). There are 14 residues in the CDR3. Germline CDR1 reads SQVTM; CDR2 reads ANQGSEA. V was clipped by 7 bases and J by 4 bases, with 19 bases between them. CDR3 coding DNA: TGCAGCGGGGCGGCAGGGAATTACGGAGAGACCCAGTACTTC. It encodes CSGAAGNYGETQYF.

The CDR3 coding sequence is TGCGCCAGCAGTGAGTCGGGGAACGCGGGTTCCCGGGCTTTCTTT. Protein sequence: CASSESGNAGSRAFF. This sequence joins TRBV10-1 and TRBJ1-1; D not certain. Deletions cut 0 bases from V and 11 bases from J, with 19 bases between. Germline V gives CDR1 WNHNN, CDR2 SYGVQD (reference sequence). The CDR3 runs to 15 residues.

The genes are TRBV6-5 and TRBJ2-7; D is unresolved. Trimming left V 4 bases short and J 3 bases short, with 10 bases between. The V gene's germline CDR1 is MNHEY and CDR2 SVGAGI. The CDR3 is 13 residues long. The CDR3 DNA reads as TGTGCCAGCAGTTTGGCAGAGAACTACGAGCAGTACTTC. The encoded protein is CASSLAENYEQYF.